These 17 T cell receptor beta chains originate from one sample sequenced in a study of T cells after yellow fever vaccination (dated by TCRdb to between 2018 and 2020). Explained via the paper, the treatment or condition label denotes: live attenuated yellow fever vaccine strain. The library was built by means of 5' RACE. The sequencing machine was an Illumina NovaSeq 6000. TCRdb trimmed public reads at Q25 via fastp, called clones via MiXCR and kept in-frame beta chains. Rows with a matching CDR3 protein are joined into one entry that keeps the most common DNA and genes. For this sample the table gives under 200,000 distinct CDR3 sequences, of which 9.5% to 11% were detected only once. Together, the top ten hold 30% to 45% of the sample. The sequenced sample was CD8+ T cells sorted from PBMCs, obtained 15 days after the yellow fever booster vaccination. Receptors were obtained from a man between 18 and 29 years old who received the YFV17D yellow fever vaccine.

This clonotype was seen only a few times. The V gene is TRBV4-1, the J gene TRBJ2-3; perhaps TRBD2 as D (5 bases). Trimming pared 3 bases from V and 4 bases from J, leaving 20 bases between. This CDR3 has 17 residues. Germline V gene lookup returns CDR1 MGHRA and CDR2 YSYEKL. The CDR3 is CASSQGEAPPEADTQYF. CDR3 sequence (DNA): TGCGCCAGCAGCCAGGGCGAGGCTCCCCCGGAGGCAGATACGCAGTATTTT.

The table lists this clonotype with many counts. This chain connects TRBV7-3 to TRBJ2-1, with 7 bases matching TRBD1. The CDR3 consists of 15 residues. Trimming at V came to 3 bases and at J to 4 bases, leaving 6 bases not matched to a gene. Per germline, CDR1 SGHTA and CDR2 FQGTGA. The CDR3: CASSLIGTAYNEQFF. CDR3 DNA sequence: TGTGCCAGCAGCTTGATCGGGACAGCGTACAATGAGCAGTTCTTC.

This clonotype was observed a handful of times. This sequence joins TRBV29-1 and TRBJ2-7; 8 bases align to TRBD2. Germline CDR1 and CDR2: SQVTM and ANQGSEA. CDR3 length: 15 amino acids. J was trimmed by 4 bases and V by 6 bases; bases with no gene match: 14. The CDR3, as DNA: TGCAGCGTGCAAGACGGGGGGGGGCGATGGTACGAGCAGTACTTC. It yields the protein CSVQDGGGRWYEQYF.

This clonotype was recorded a few times. V is TRBV7-2 and J is TRBJ1-1; D is ambiguous. V gave up 7 bases and J gave up 4 bases, with 19 bases separating them. The CDR3 sequence is 15 residues long. Germline loops: CDR1 SGHTA, CDR2 FQGNSA. The CDR3 region is CASNIDTGSSTEAFF. The CDR3 coding sequence is TGTGCCAGCAACATAGATACCGGGTCCAGCACTGAAGCTTTCTTT. The complete variable domain, with remaining parts taken from reference TRBV7-2 and TRBJ1-1, reads GAGVSQSPSNKVTEKGKDVELRCDPISGHTALYWYRQSLGQGLEFLIYFQGNSAPDKSGLPSDRFSAERTGGSVSTLTIQRTQQEDSAVYLCASNIDTGSSTEAFFGQGTRLTVV.

This clonotype showed up just a few times. This chain links TRBV6-5 with TRBJ2-3; D remains ambiguous. The germline V gene encodes CDR1 MNHEY and CDR2 SVGAGI. CDR3 length: 16 amino acids. The ends were cut back, 7 bases at V and 0 bases at J, with 17 bases in the middle. The CDR3 DNA is TGTGCCAGCACCAGTATTATACCGTATAGCACAGATACGCAGTATTTT. Translation: CASTSIIPYSTDTQYF.

This clonotype was counted only a few times. The V and J genes are TRBV4-3 and TRBJ2-2; D uncertain. This CDR3 has 15 residues. Between the trimmed V and J ends, which lost 0 bases and 4 bases, there was a span of 9 bases. CDR1 LGHNA and CDR2 YSLEER come from the germline V gene. Here the CDR3 reads CASSQDGRSTGELFF. CDR3 nucleotides: TGCGCCAGCAGCCAAGATGGACGGTCCACCGGGGAGCTGTTTTTT.

The chain's CDR3 is CASNSPTGRSSVYDEQFF. CDR3 nucleotides: TGTGCCAGCAACTCACCGACGGGTAGATCTAGCGTTTATGATGAGCAGTTCTTC. The chain joins TRBV12-3 or TRBV12-4 to TRBJ2-1; a weak D match, TRBD2 (6 bases). This CDR3 has 18 residues. V was clipped by 7 bases and J by 8 bases, with 30 bases between them.

There are a few counts of this clonotype. V is TRBV10-1 and J is TRBJ2-2, with D tentatively TRBD2 (5 bases). The germline V and J ends were trimmed by 3 bases and 0 bases, with 17 bases remaining between them. The CDR3 consists of 18 residues. Germline values: CDR1 WNHNN, CDR2 SYGVQD (reference sequence). Here the CDR3 DNA reads TGCGCCAGCAGTGACCTCCGGATCCGGGATTCGAACACCGGGGAGCTGTTTTTT. As protein: CASSDLRIRDSNTGELFF.

There are many counts of this clonotype. The chain carries TRBV5-1 and TRBJ2-7; TRBD2 matches at 7 bases. J lost 5 bases, V lost 5 bases, and 7 bases had no gene match. Germline CDR1 is SGHRS and CDR2 is YFSETQ. CDR3 length: 13 residues. The CDR3 sequence: CASSTERGDEQYF. CDR3 in DNA: TGCGCCAGCAGTACCGAGCGGGGAGACGAGCAGTACTTC.

The V and J genes are TRBV7-3 and TRBJ2-1; 7 positions agree with TRBD2. From germline, CDR1 is SGHTA and CDR2 FQGTGA. This CDR3 region has 16 residues. Trimming removed 2 bases from V and 0 bases from J; junction bases left unmatched: 4. CDR3 DNA: TGTGCCAGCAGCTTATTCAGCGGGGTCTCCTACAATGAGCAGTTCTTC. Translated, it gives CASSLFSGVSYNEQFF.

The chain has TRBV12-3 or TRBV12-4 and TRBJ1-4; D is undetermined. Trimming took off 3 bases at V and 8 bases at J, with 7 bases between the two ends. CDR3 length equals 12 residues. In DNA form, the CDR3 reads TGTGCCAGCAGTTTTTCGGGGGAAAAACTGTTTTTT. Encoded protein: CASSFSGEKLFF.

The V and J genes are TRBV4-1 and TRBJ1-5; TRBD1 matches at 9 bases. The ends lost 11 bases at V and 5 bases at J; junction bases unmatched: 4. This CDR3 is 12 amino acids long. CDR1 MGHRA and CDR2 YSYEKL come from the germline V gene. The CDR3 coding sequence is TGCGCCTCCCGGACAGGGGATCAGCCCCAGCATTTT. Its translation is CASRTGDQPQHF.

This chain joins TRBV4-2 and TRBJ2-7, with D possibly matching TRBD2 (6 bases). The CDR3 is made up of 15 amino acids. The V end lost 2 bases, the J end lost 2 bases, and 13 bases lay between the germline ends. From germline, CDR1 is LGHNA and CDR2 YNFKEQ. CDR3 coding DNA: TGTGCCAGCAGCCAAAGGAGGGCACCCACCTACGAGCAGTACTTC. Protein: CASSQRRAPTYEQYF.

The rearrangement joins TRBV7-8 to TRBJ1-5, with D unresolved. CDR1 and CDR2 from the germline V gene are SGHVS and FQNEAQ. Trimming left V 1 base short and J 6 bases short, with 16 bases between. The CDR3 contains 16 residues. CDR3 in DNA: TGTGCCAGCAGCTTAGTATGGCCTTCTAGAAGTCAGCCCCAGCATTTT. Translation gives CASSLVWPSRSQPQHF.

This clonotype came up a few times. The chain recombines TRBV15 with TRBJ2-1; possible D gene TRBD1, 6 bases. Looked up from germline, CDR1 is LNHNV and CDR2 is YYDKDF (reference sequence). Trimming took off 0 bases at V and 8 bases at J, with 26 bases between the two ends. The CDR3 is 19 amino acids. The CDR3 DNA reads TGTGCCACCAGCAGAGATCTTTTCGGGGCGACAGGAATGAACCATGAGCAGTTCTTC. It translates to CATSRDLFGATGMNHEQFF.

The rearrangement links TRBV18 to TRBJ1-1; TRBD1 aligns across 7 bases. Germline V gives CDR1 KGHSH, CDR2 LQKENI. The CDR3 covers 14 residues. V lost 5 bases to trimming and J lost 4 bases; unmatched junction nucleotides: 7. CDR3 amino acids: CASSSGTEVTEAFF. The CDR3 nucleotides read TGTGCCAGCTCATCGGGGACAGAAGTCACTGAAGCTTTCTTT.

This clonotype was seen a few times. The CDR3 DNA reads TGCAGCGTTGAAGATAGGGGTGATAGGACCGGGGAGCTGTTTTTT. Residues: CSVEDRGDRTGELFF. The chain combines TRBV29-1 with TRBJ2-2; TRBD1 might be the D (5 bases). The CDR3 covers 15 residues. The V and J ends lost 0 bases and 5 bases respectively, with 13 bases between them. Germline assignment: CDR1 SQVTM and CDR2 ANQGSEA.